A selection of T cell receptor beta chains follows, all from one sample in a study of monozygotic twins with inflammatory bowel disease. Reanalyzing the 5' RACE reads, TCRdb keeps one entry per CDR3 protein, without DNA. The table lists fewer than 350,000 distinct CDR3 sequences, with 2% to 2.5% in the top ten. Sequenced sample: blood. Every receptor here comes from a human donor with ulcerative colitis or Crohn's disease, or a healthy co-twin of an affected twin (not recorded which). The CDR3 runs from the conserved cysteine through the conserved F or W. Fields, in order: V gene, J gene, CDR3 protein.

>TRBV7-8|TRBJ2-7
CASSLTAGLYF
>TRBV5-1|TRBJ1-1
CASSAGDSMNTEAFF
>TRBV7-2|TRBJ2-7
CASSLGRLLYEQYF
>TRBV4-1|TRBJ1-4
CASSRMDGPREKLFF
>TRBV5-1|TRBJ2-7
CASSFQGGGVYEQYF
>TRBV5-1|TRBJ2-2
CASSLDSSTGELFF
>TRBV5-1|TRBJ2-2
CASSLIAGGPTGELFF
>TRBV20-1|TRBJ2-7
CSARLDRSYEQYF
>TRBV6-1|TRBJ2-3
CASKVGRAGDTQYF
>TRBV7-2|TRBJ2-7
CASSRETSASSYEQYF
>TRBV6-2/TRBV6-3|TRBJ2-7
CASRPGRGRSYEQYF
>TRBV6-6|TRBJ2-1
CASSPGLAGVEQFF
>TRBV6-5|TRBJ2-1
CASSPGTGVEQFF
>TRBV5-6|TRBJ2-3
CASSRGGSQYF
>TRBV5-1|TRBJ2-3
CASSTSGRKIDTQYF
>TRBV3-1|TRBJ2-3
CASSQGVSAGAQYF
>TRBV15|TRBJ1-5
CATSRDLWQASRQPQHF
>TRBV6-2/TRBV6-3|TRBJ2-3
CASSAGGRTDTQYF
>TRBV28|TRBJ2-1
CASNAASGYNEQFF
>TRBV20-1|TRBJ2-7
CSASSTDYEQYF
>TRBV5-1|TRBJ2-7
CASSSGEVYEQYF
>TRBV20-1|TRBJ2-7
CSAKSFGTGGYEQYF
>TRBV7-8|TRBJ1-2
CASSLQGHYGYTF
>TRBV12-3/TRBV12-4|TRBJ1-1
CASSPIQGAFRGGEAFF
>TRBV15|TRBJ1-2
CATSRDTLLLPGYTF
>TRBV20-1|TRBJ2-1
CSVSGESSYNEQFF
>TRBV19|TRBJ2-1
CASTEGLRGNEQFF
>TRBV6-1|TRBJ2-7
CASNKKSGTSGSSYEQYF
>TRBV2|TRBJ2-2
CASSGGANTGEPFF
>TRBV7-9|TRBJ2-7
CASSPISEKDRYEQYF
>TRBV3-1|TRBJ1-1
CASSQPPELGRGASHEAFF
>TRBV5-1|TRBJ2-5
CASSLLSGEETQYF
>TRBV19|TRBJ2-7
CASSMLLAGGPNEQYF
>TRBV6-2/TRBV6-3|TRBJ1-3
CASTPEGRLSGGTIYF
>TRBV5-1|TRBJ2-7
CASSLADLAGLSFYEQYF
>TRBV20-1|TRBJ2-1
CSATHRDRAYNEQFF
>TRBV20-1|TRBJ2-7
CSARVPGIYEQYF
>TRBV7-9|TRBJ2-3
CASSRHGSTDTQYF
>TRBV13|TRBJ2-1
CASSVDRGHLTYNEQFF
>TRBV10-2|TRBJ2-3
CASSAERGLSTDTQYF
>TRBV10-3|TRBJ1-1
CAIGRALNTEAFF
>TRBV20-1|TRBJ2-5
CSARATGGYQETQYF
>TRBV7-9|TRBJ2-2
CASSQRDRDVGTGELFF
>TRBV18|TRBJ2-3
CASSPPGLAGGSTDTQYF
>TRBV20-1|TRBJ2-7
CSAILGLSTYEQYF
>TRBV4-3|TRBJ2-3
CASSQDMTDTQYF
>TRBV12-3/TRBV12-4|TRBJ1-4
CASSSGTFNEKLFF
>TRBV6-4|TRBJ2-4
CASSPREGVNIQYF
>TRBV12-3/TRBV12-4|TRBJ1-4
CASSFNEKLFF
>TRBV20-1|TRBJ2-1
CSARKQGSSYNEQFF
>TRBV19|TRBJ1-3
CASTRDRPGNTIYF